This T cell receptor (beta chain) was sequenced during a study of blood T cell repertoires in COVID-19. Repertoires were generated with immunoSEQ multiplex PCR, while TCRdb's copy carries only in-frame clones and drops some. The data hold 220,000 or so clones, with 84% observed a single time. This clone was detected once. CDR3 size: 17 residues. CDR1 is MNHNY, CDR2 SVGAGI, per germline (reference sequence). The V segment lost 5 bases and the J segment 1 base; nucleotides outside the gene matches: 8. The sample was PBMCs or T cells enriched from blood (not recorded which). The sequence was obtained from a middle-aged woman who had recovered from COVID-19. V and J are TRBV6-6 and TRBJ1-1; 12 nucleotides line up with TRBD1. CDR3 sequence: CASSPGTGGWGNTEAFF. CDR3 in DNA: TGTGCCAGCAGTCCCGGGACAGGGGGCTGGGGGAACACTGAAGCTTTCTTT.